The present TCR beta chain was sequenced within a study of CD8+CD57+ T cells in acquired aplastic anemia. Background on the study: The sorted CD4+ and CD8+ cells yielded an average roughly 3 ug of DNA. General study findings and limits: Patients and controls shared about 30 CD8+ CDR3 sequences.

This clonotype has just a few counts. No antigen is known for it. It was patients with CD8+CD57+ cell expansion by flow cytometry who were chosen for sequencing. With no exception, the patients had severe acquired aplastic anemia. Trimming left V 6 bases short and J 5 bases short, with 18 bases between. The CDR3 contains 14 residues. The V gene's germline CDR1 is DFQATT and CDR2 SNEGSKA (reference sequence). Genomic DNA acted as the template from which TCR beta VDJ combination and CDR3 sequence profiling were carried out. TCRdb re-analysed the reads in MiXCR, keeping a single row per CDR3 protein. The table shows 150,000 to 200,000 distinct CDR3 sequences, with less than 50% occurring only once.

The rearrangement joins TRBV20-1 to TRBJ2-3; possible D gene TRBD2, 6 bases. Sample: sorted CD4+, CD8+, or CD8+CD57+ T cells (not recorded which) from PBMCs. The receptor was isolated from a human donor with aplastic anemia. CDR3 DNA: TGCAGTGCCCCAGCTGACGGGGGAGTAGATACGCAGTATTTT. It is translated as CSAPADGGVDTQYF.